The 13 T cell receptor beta chains below all came from one sample that was sequenced in a study of CD8 T cells in ankylosing spondylitis. TCRdb redid the calling of the 5' RACE reads with MiXCR, one entry per CDR3 protein. Of some 270,000 distinct CDR3 sequences in the sample, over 30% were seen once. The sample consisted of blood, either unsorted or a sorted T cell fraction (not recorded which). These receptors all come from a male donor with ankylosing spondylitis or in good health (not recorded which).

This clonotype was recorded a few times. V is TRBV6-5 and J is TRBJ1-6; a possible D gene is TRBD1 (5 bases). The germline V gene encodes CDR1 MNHEY and CDR2 SVGAGI. The CDR3 consists of 13 residues. V was cut by 7 bases and J by 7 bases, with 11 bases left in between. The CDR3 is CASNWDGNSPLHF. CDR3 coding DNA: TGTGCCAGCAATTGGGACGGGAATTCACCCCTCCACTTT.

This clonotype was seen once. The chain employs TRBV7-2 and TRBJ2-3; TRBD2 matches at 8 bases. CDR1 and CDR2 from the germline V gene are SGHTA and FQGNSA. The CDR3 totals 14 residues. Trimming removed 5 bases from V and 10 bases from J; junction bases left unmatched: 11. The CDR3 nucleotides are TGTGCCAGCAGCATGCCGGGGGGGCCCGGGGCGCAGTATTTT. Its protein is CASSMPGGPGAQYF. Supplemented by reference TRBV7-2 and TRBJ2-3, the full variable domain reads GAGVSQSPSNKVTEKGKDVELRCDPISGHTALYWYRQSLGQGLEFLIYFQGNSAPDKSGLPSDRFSAERTGGSVSTLTIQRTQQEDSAVYLCASSMPGGPGAQYFGPGTRLTVL.

The CDR3 sequence: CAWSARQGAAYEQYF. The CDR3 nucleotides are TGTGCCTGGAGTGCCCGACAGGGAGCAGCCTACGAGCAGTACTTC. The chain uses TRBV30 and TRBJ2-7; 7 bases agree with TRBD1. V shed 1 base, J shed 2 bases, and the junction held 8 bases outside the gene matches. Germline V gives CDR1 GTSNPN, CDR2 SVGIG (reference sequence). The CDR3 runs to 15 residues.

This clonotype showed up many times. The V gene is TRBV20-1, the J gene TRBJ2-7; D perhaps matches TRBD1 (7 bases). This CDR3 comprises 16 residues. Germline assignment: CDR1 DFQATT and CDR2 SNEGSKA (reference sequence). Trimming shortened V by 5 bases and J by 1 base, and 21 bases separated the two germline ends. CDR3 loop: CSALPGQRTMSYEQYF. As DNA, the CDR3 is TGCAGTGCTCTTCCGGGACAGCGGACTATGTCCTACGAGCAGTACTTC.

The chain employs TRBV18 and TRBJ2-5; D not resolved. The germline V gene has CDR1 KGHSH and CDR2 LQKENI. The CDR3 is 14 amino acids. Trimming pared 6 bases from V and 5 bases from J, leaving 16 bases between. CDR3 bases: TGTGCCAGCTCCGGTATCGGGCGCTGGGAGACCCAGTACTTC. Residues: CASSGIGRWETQYF.

The chain is built from TRBV9 and TRBJ2-7; D is uncertain. Trimming removed 0 bases from V and 2 bases from J, with 6 bases in between. The CDR3 totals 13 residues. Per germline, CDR1 SGDLS and CDR2 YYNGEE. CDR3 loop: CASSVAGAYEQYF. CDR3 DNA sequence: TGTGCCAGCAGCGTAGCTGGGGCCTACGAGCAGTACTTC.

This chain connects TRBV12-3 or TRBV12-4 to TRBJ1-1; 7 bases are a match to TRBD1. The CDR3 totals 13 residues. The V and J ends lost 7 bases and 1 base, in that order; junction bases with no gene match: 3. CDR3 bases: TGTGCCAGCACCGACAGGGAGAACACTGAAGCTTTCTTT. Its translation is CASTDRENTEAFF.

The chain carries TRBV11-2 and TRBJ2-3, with 8 bases matching TRBD1. Germline CDR1 is SGHAT and CDR2 is FQNNGV. Trimming cost V 5 bases and J 0 bases; bases outside gene matches: 4. The CDR3 runs to 15 residues. CDR3 bases: TGTGCCAGCAGCGAGACAGGGGCTAGCACAGATACGCAGTATTTT. This gives the protein CASSETGASTDTQYF.

As to this clonotype: One junction end does not reproduce the germline sequence, and a read error may be involved. This chain uses TRBV3-1 with TRBJ1-4; D uncertain. This CDR3 has 8 amino acids. Germline V gene data show CDR1 as LGHDT and CDR2 as YNNKEL (reference sequence). The CDR3 region is CASSQGAF. The DNA for the CDR3 is TGTGCCAGCAGCCAAGGGGCTTTT.

The chain has TRBV20-1 and TRBJ1-4, with TRBD1 matching 9 bases. The CDR3 runs to 14 residues. Per the germline V gene, CDR1 is DFQATT and CDR2 is SNEGSKA (reference sequence). The junction had 8 bases not matched to a gene; V was cut back by 6 bases and J by 6 bases. The DNA for the CDR3 is TGCAGTGCCCCCGCATGGACAGGGGATGAAAAACTGTTTTTT. Translation: CSAPAWTGDEKLFF.

This clonotype was counted only a few times. This chain uses TRBV12-3 or TRBV12-4 with TRBJ2-7; D tentatively reads TRBD1 or TRBD2 (5 bases each). The V end lost 6 bases, the J end lost 4 bases, and 22 bases lay between the germline ends. The CDR3 has 16 amino acids. CDR3 region: CASRRTGGGRFYEQYF. Here the CDR3 DNA reads TGTGCCAGCAGACGGACGGGTGGGGGTCGTTTTTACGAGCAGTACTTC.

There are a few counts of this clonotype. The chain carries TRBV9 and TRBJ1-2; the D gene is possibly TRBD1 (5 bases). V lost 4 bases and J lost 7, with 14 bases in between. Per germline, CDR1 SGDLS and CDR2 YYNGEE. The CDR3 consists of 13 residues. DNA for the CDR3: TGTGCCAGCAGCCCCCGGGACCGTGGTGGCTACACCTTC. As protein: CASSPRDRGGYTF.

The V call is TRBV5-5, the J call TRBJ2-2; D gene uncertain. V dropped 6 bases and J dropped 4 bases, with 16 bases sitting between them. The V gene's germline CDR1 is SGHKS and CDR2 YYEKEE (reference sequence). This CDR3 comprises 15 residues. CDR3: CASTHEDRFTGELFF. The CDR3 DNA is TGTGCCAGCACCCACGAGGATCGGTTCACCGGGGAGCTGTTTTTT.